The T cell receptor beta chain under discussion was sequenced for a study of cytomegalovirus exposure and HLA in healthy donors. This PCR relied on a set of 60 Vbeta primers and 13 Jbeta primers. Method: immunoSEQ multiplex PCR; TCRdb's copy keeps in-frame clones and lacks some. The sample carries 200,000 or so clones, 70% recorded once. The V gene lost 1 base and the J gene lost 4 bases, with 13 bases spanning the gap. Germline loops: CDR1 SGHTA, CDR2 FQGNSA. This CDR3 spans 16 amino acids. V usage is TRBV7-2 and J usage is TRBJ1-4; D possibly corresponds to TRBD1 (6 bases). The clonotype was recovered from a man aged 35 to 55 in good health and CMV-seropositive. The sequencing input was PBMCs. DNA of the CDR3: TGTGCCAGCAGCTTAGGAAGGGGGACCTTTAATGAAAAACTGTTTTTT. The encoded protein is CASSLGRGTFNEKLFF.